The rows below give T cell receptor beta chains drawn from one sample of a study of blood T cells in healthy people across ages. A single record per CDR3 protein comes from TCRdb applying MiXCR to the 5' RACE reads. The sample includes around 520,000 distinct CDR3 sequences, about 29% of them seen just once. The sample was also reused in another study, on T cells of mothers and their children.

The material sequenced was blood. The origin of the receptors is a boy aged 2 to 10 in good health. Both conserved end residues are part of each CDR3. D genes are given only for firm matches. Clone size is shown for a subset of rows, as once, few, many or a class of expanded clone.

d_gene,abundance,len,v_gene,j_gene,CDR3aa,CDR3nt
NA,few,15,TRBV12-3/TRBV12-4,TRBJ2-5,CASSLVAKTGETQYF,TGTGCCAGCAGTTTAGTGGCGAAAACTGGGGAGACCCAGTACTTC
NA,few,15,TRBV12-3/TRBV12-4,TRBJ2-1,CASSLDRVPYNEQFF,TGTGCCAGCAGTTTAGACAGGGTGCCCTACAATGAGCAGTTCTTC
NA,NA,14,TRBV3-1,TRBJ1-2,CASSPVEGPYGYTF,TGTGCCAGCAGCCCAGTAGAGGGACCCTATGGCTACACCTTC
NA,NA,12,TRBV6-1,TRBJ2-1,CASSGPKREQFF,TGTGCCAGCAGCGGGCCTAAAAGAGAGCAGTTCTTC
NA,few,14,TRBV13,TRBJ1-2,CASSLRGALYGYTF,TGTGCCAGCAGCCTCAGGGGAGCCCTCTATGGCTACACCTTC
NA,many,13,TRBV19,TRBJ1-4,CASLARGDEKLFF,TGTGCCAGTCTGGCCAGAGGCGATGAAAAACTGTTTTTT
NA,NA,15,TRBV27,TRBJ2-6,CASRLTGPGANVLTF,TGTGCCAGCAGACTAACAGGGCCTGGGGCCAACGTCCTGACTTTC
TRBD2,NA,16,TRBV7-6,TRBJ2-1,CASSFNLREGYNEQFF,TGTGCCAGCAGCTTCAATTTGCGGGAGGGCTACAATGAGCAGTTCTTC
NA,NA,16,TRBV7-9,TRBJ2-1,CASSLGRISSYDEQFF,TGTGCCAGCAGCTTAGGACGTATCTCTAGTTATGATGAGCAGTTCTTC
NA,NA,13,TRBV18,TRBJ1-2,CASSPSSDYGYTF,TGTGCCAGCTCACCAAGCAGTGACTATGGCTACACCTTC
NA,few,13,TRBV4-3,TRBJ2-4,CASSHYGSSIQYF,TGCGCCAGCAGCCACTACGGGAGTAGCATTCAGTACTTC
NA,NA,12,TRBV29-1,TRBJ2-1,CSASDSPNEQFF,TGCAGCGCTTCGGACAGCCCCAATGAGCAGTTCTTC
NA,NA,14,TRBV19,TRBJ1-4,CASSKPGRDEKLFF,TGTGCCAGTAGTAAACCGGGACGGGACGAAAAACTGTTTTTT
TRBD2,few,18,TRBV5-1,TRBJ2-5,CASSLKRGLEEGRETQYF,TGCGCCAGCAGCCTCAAAAGAGGACTAGAGGAGGGCCGGGAGACCCAGTACTTC
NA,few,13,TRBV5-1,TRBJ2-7,CASSFGQSYEQYF,TGCGCCAGCAGCTTCGGACAATCCTACGAGCAGTACTTC
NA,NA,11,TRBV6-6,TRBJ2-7,CASSYEYEQYF,TGTGCCAGCAGTTACGAGTACGAGCAGTACTTC
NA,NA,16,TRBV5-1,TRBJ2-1,CASRGGSTGSHNEQFF,TGCGCCAGCAGGGGCGGTAGCACAGGGAGTCACAATGAGCAGTTCTTC
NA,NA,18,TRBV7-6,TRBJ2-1,CASSLVPGPPGPYNEQFF,TGTGCCAGCAGCTTAGTCCCTGGCCCCCCAGGCCCCTACAATGAGCAGTTCTTC
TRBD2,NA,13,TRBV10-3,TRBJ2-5,CAITRGEDETQYF,TGTGCCATCACCCGGGGGGAAGACGAGACCCAGTACTTC
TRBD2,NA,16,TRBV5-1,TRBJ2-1,CASSFGSGGPSYERYF,TGCGCCAGCAGCTTTGGTAGCGGGGGGCCATCCTACGAGCGGTACTTC
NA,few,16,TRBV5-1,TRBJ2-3,CASSWGNRDRTDTQYF,TGCGCCAGCAGCTGGGGCAACAGGGATAGAACAGATACGCAGTATTTT
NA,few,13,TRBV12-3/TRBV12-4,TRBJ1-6,CASSYSYNSPLHF,TGTGCCAGCAGTTATTCCTATAATTCACCCCTCCACTTT
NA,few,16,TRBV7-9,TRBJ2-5,CASSLRWRPFQETQYF,TGTGCCAGCAGCTTGAGGTGGCGACCATTTCAAGAGACCCAGTACTTC
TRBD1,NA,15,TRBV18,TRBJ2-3,CASSPDRDITDTQYF,TGTGCCAGCTCGCCAGACAGGGACATCACAGATACGCAGTATTTT
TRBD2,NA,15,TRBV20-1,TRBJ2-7,CSARPSSGSSYEQYF,TGCAGTGCTAGGCCGTCTAGCGGGAGTTCCTACGAGCAGTACTTC
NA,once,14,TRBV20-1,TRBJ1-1,CSALAQGRETEAFF,TGCAGTGCCCTAGCACAAGGGCGGGAGACTGAAGCTTTCTTT
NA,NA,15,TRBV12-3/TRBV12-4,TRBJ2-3,CASSLVRVGTDTQYF,TGTGCCAGCAGTTTGGTCAGGGTAGGCACAGATACGCAGTATTTT
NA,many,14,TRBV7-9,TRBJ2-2,CASSLTANTGELFF,TGTGCCAGCAGCTTAACAGCGAACACCGGGGAGCTGTTTTTT
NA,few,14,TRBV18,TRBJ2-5,CASSPGKFRETQYF,TGTGCCAGCTCCCCGGGGAAGTTTCGCGAGACCCAGTACTTC
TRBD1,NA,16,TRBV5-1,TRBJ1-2,CASSSLGQADFYGYTF,TGCGCCAGCAGTTCACTAGGACAGGCGGACTTTTATGGCTACACCTTC
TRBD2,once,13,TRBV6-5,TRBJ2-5,CASSPTSRETQYF,TGTGCCAGCAGCCCGACTAGCAGGGAGACCCAGTACTTC
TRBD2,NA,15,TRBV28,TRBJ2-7,CASSLSRTSVYEQYF,TGTGCCAGCAGTTTATCCCGGACTAGCGTTTACGAGCAGTACTTC
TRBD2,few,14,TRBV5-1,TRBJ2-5,CASRPAGGSETQYF,TGCGCCAGCAGGCCAGCGGGGGGATCCGAGACCCAGTACTTC
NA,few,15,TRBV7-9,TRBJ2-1,CASSLGDRPQSYEFF,TGTGCCAGCAGCTTAGGAGACAGGCCCCAATCCTACGAGTTCTTC
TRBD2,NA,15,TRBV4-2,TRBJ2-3,CASSSQRLAADTQYF,TGTGCCAGCAGCTCACAGAGACTAGCCGCAGATACGCAGTATTTT
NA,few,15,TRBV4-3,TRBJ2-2,CTSSQDGRTTGELFF,TGCACCAGCAGCCAAGATGGCAGAACGACCGGGGAGCTGTTTTTT
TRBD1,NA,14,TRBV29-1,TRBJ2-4,CSVFHTGTEDIQYF,TGCAGCGTTTTCCACACCGGGACAGAAGACATTCAGTACTTC
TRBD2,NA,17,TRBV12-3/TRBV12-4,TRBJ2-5,CASSLWGLALYQETQYF,TGTGCCAGCAGTTTATGGGGACTAGCGCTATACCAAGAGACCCAGTACTTC
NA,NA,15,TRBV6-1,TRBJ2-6,CASSNDRTGANVLTF,TGTGCCAGCAGTAATGACAGGACCGGGGCCAACGTCCTGACTTTC
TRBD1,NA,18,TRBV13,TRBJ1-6,CASSIGQGVPLVNSPLHF,TGTGCCAGCAGCATAGGACAGGGGGTGCCCCTTGTTAATTCACCCCTCCACTTT
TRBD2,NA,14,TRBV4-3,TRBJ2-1,CASSQGAGVNEQFF,TGCGCCAGCAGCCAAGGGGCGGGAGTCAATGAGCAGTTCTTC
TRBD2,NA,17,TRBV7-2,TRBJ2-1,CASSSLAGGPSYNEQFF,TGTGCCAGCAGCTCCCTAGCGGGGGGCCCCTCCTACAATGAGCAGTTCTTC
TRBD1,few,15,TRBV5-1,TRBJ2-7,CASSSSGDRDYEQYF,TGCGCCAGCAGCTCGTCGGGGGACAGGGACTACGAGCAGTACTTC
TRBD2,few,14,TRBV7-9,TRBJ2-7,CASSSQRGQLEQYF,TGTGCCAGCAGCTCCCAGCGGGGCCAACTCGAGCAGTACTTC
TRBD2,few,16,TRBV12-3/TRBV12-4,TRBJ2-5,CASSLGASGGGETQYF,TGTGCCAGCAGTTTAGGGGCTAGCGGGGGTGGAGAGACCCAGTACTTC
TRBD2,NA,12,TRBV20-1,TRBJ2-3,CSAAGLADTQYF,TGCAGTGCTGCTGGACTAGCGGATACGCAGTATTTT
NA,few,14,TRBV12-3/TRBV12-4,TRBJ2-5,CASSFLDTGKTQYF,TGTGCCAGCAGTTTCTTGGACACTGGGAAGACCCAGTACTTC
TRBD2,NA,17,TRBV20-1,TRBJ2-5,CSARTTSGRRGGETQYF,TGCAGTGCTAGAACAACTAGCGGGAGGAGGGGGGGAGAGACCCAGTACTTC
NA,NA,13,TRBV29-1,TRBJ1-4,CSVRDRGNEKLFF,TGCAGCGTTCGGGACCGAGGGAATGAAAAACTGTTTTTT
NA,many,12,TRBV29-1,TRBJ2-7,CSAAQGRYEQYF,TGCAGCGCTGCACAGGGGAGGTACGAGCAGTACTTC